A single count supports the clone carrying this T cell receptor beta chain. As yet, its antigen is unknown. The sample's treatment: around 19 received Ad26.COV2.S at low or high dose, single or two shots; about 5 received placebo; per-sample allocation not given. The investigators took samples on day 63 after the first vaccine or placebo injection. Whoever gave the sample was an adult aged 18-55 years in Boston. The table came from immunoSEQ multiplex PCR; TCRdb's copy has only in-frame clones and leaves some out. This table has about 350,000 clones, about 87% appearing once. This sample is part of a study of Ad26.COV2.S vaccination and SARS-CoV-2 variants. Study as a whole: In the COV1001 trial, the donor was in the Ad26.COV2.S arm.

Germline V gene sequence: CDR1 SGHTA, CDR2 FQGTGA. The V and J ends lost 5 bases and 0 bases, in that order; junction bases with no gene match: 10. This CDR3 is 17 amino acids long. Findings and limits, study-wide: Following vaccination, spike-specific CD8+ and CD4+ T cell responses reportedly exhibited substantial breadth. Researchers cautioned that TCR breadth and depth analyses may have underestimated total T cell responses.

The V call is TRBV7-3, the J call TRBJ2-1, with 7 nucleotides matching TRBD2. The sequence derives from a person aged 18 to 59 who received the Ad26.COV2.S COVID-19 vaccine or a placebo. The sample consisted of peripheral blood, taken in a trial of Ad26.COV2.S vaccine versus placebo. CDR3 DNA: TGTGCCAGCAGCCCAAGGGGAGGGCTCAGCTCCTACAATGAGCAGTTCTTC. This codes for CASSPRGGLSSYNEQFF.